This T cell receptor (beta chain) was retrieved from a study of T cell responses to AZD1222 COVID-19 vaccine. Study-wide results and caveats: Donor demographics were predominantly white British with a female majority; clonal diversity may be underestimated. Repertoire sampling was restricted to post-peak T cell response timepoints.

As for this clone: The antigen is not known.

The CDR3 extends over 13 amino acids. Per the germline V gene, CDR1 is LNHDA and CDR2 is SQIVND (reference sequence). V was pared by 4 bases and J by 5 bases, with 11 bases between. The data were produced by immunoSEQ multiplex PCR, yet TCRdb's version contains in-frame clones alone and is incomplete. The sample has approximately 130,000 clones; roughly 84% are singletons. Sequenced here: peripheral blood, sampled 28 days after the second AZD1222 dose. This chain joins TRBV19 and TRBJ2-5, with D hard to call. The sequence was obtained from an adult who received the AZD1222 COVID-19 vaccine. In DNA, the CDR3 is TGTGCCAGTAGTACTGGGGTATGGGAGACCCAGTACTTC. Translated: CASSTGVWETQYF.